What follows are 24 T cell receptor beta chains derived from one specimen sequenced in a study of OX40 agonist ivuxolimab in advanced cancers. TCRdb's table, derived via immunoSEQ multiplex PCR, lists solely in-frame clones and lacks some. This sample has about 64,000 clones; more than 80% occur once, and the top ten carry about 2%. The material was CD4+ or CD8+ T cells sorted from blood, obtained in a trial of the OX40 agonist ivuxolimab. These receptor sequences come from an adult with an advanced solid tumor such as melanoma, head and neck, liver or kidney cancer.

V is TRBV6-6 and J is TRBJ2-3; D gene unclear. Germline-derived CDR1 and CDR2 are MNHNY and SVGAGI (reference sequence). Trimming pared 2 bases from V and 1 base from J, leaving 7 bases between. This CDR3 has 14 residues. The CDR3 loop is CASSYVSGTDTQYF. The CDR3 coding sequence is TGTGCCAGCAGTTACGTTAGTGGCACAGATACGCAGTATTTT.

The chain employs TRBV27 and TRBJ2-3; TRBD2 agrees at 7 bases. The CDR3 sequence is 16 residues long. Per the germline V gene, CDR1 is MNHEY and CDR2 is SMNVEV (reference sequence). V was pared by 5 bases and J by 0 bases, with 8 bases of the junction left unmatched. As DNA, the CDR3 is TGTGCCAGCAGTCCCTCTCTAGCGGCTAGCACAGATACGCAGTATTTT. Translated: CASSPSLAASTDTQYF.

This rearrangement joins TRBV7-2 to TRBJ1-1; D is unclear. Trimming took off 4 bases at V and 3 bases at J, with 9 bases between the two ends. This CDR3 contains 13 residues. The germline gives CDR1 SGHTA, CDR2 FQGNSA. CDR3: CASSSLGDTEAFF. The CDR3 DNA reads TGTGCCAGCAGCTCACTTGGGGACACTGAAGCTTTCTTT.

The chain links TRBV9 to TRBJ1-2; 7 nucleotides agree with TRBD1. CDR1 and CDR2 (germline): SGDLS, YYNGEE. This CDR3 has 14 residues. V lost 5 bases and J lost 4; bases outside the gene matches: 8. The CDR3 is CASSTGQKFYGYTF. CDR3 DNA: TGTGCCAGCAGTACGGGACAGAAGTTCTATGGCTACACCTTC. Filled out from reference TRBV9 and TRBJ1-2, the complete variable domain reads DSGVTQTPKHLITATGQRVTLRCSPRSGDLSVYWYQQSLDQGLQFLIQYYNGEERAKGNILERFSAQQFPDLHSELNLSSLELGDSALYFCASSTGQKFYGYTFGSGTRLTVV.

This chain connects TRBV6-1 to TRBJ2-5, with 7 bases aligning to TRBD2. The ends lost 7 bases at V and 5 bases at J; junction bases unmatched: 13. CDR3 length equals 15 residues. Germline values: CDR1 MNHNS, CDR2 SASEGT. CDR3 coding DNA: TGTGCCAGCATCGTGGGAGGGCGGGGGTCGGAGACCCAGTACTTC. This translates into CASIVGGRGSETQYF.

This clone was detected a few times. The gene calls are TRBV6-1 and TRBJ1-1; D remains ambiguous. In germline, CDR1 is MNHNS, CDR2 SASEGT. The CDR3 spans 11 residues. Trimming pared 7 bases from V and 4 bases from J, leaving 7 bases between. CDR3 protein: CASIWITEAFF. Here the CDR3 DNA reads TGTGCCAGCATCTGGATCACTGAAGCTTTCTTT.

The table lists this clone with a few counts. The gene calls are TRBV23-1 and TRBJ2-5; TRBD1 agrees at 8 bases. TRBV23-1 is classed as an ORF, of uncertain function. The CDR3 runs to 14 residues. J gave up 5 bases and V 8 bases, and 10 bases lay outside the gene matches. CDR3 amino acids: CASGRQGQEETQYF. The CDR3 DNA follows: TGCGCCAGCGGCAGACAGGGGCAGGAGGAGACCCAGTACTTC.

This clone occurred a few times. The genes are TRBV27 and TRBJ2-3; TRBD1 matches 7 bases. Germline V gene data show CDR1 as MNHEY and CDR2 as SMNVEV (reference sequence). J lost 3 bases, V lost 6 bases, and 3 bases had no gene match. The length of the CDR3 is 13 residues. CDR3 nucleotide sequence: TGTGCCAGCAGGATACAGGGGACAGATACGCAGTATTTT. It yields the protein CASRIQGTDTQYF.

This chain uses TRBV5-6 with TRBJ2-7, with TRBD1 identical over 8 bases. The CDR3 length is 15 residues. In germline, CDR1 is SGHDT, CDR2 YYEEEE. Trimming removed 1 base from V and 4 bases from J; junction bases left unmatched: 7. CDR3 nucleotide sequence: TGTGCCAGCAGCTTGAGGACAGGGAGAGGGTACGAGCAGTACTTC. Translating gives CASSLRTGRGYEQYF.

The rearrangement links TRBV4-1 to TRBJ2-4, with D perhaps matching TRBD1 or TRBD2 (5 bases each). Germline CDR1 MGHRA, CDR2 YSYEKL. The CDR3 runs to 15 residues. Deletions cut 4 bases from V and 0 bases from J, with 10 bases between. CDR3 in amino acids: CASSPAGTAKNIQYF. The CDR3 DNA follows: TGCGCCAGCAGCCCTGCCGGGACAGCCAAAAACATTCAGTACTTC.

The chain combines TRBV2 with TRBJ2-3, with D possibly matching TRBD2 (5 bases). V lost 3 bases to trimming and J lost 0 bases, with 10 bases between them. The germline gives CDR1 SNHLY, CDR2 FYNNEI. The CDR3 is made up of 15 amino acids. CDR3 DNA sequence: TGTGCCAGCAGTGAGGAGGAGGTTAGCACAGATACGCAGTATTTT. It is translated as CASSEEEVSTDTQYF.

This chain connects TRBV6-5 to TRBJ1-4; no clear D. Germline assignment: CDR1 MNHEY and CDR2 SVGAGI. Trimming took off 3 bases at V and 3 bases at J, with 8 bases between the two ends. This CDR3 has 14 residues. This chain's CDR3 is CASSYMGSNEKLFF. In nucleotides, the CDR3 is TGTGCCAGCAGTTATATGGGGTCTAATGAAAAACTGTTTTTT.

The sample holds a few counts of this clone. The rearrangement joins TRBV6-5 to TRBJ2-1; TRBD2 aligns across 10 bases. CDR3 length: 13 residues. Germline V gene data show CDR1 as MNHEY and CDR2 as SVGAGI. V dropped 4 bases and J dropped 9; count of bases not matched to a gene: 3. For the CDR3, the DNA is TGTGCCAGCAGTTCACTAGCGGGGCGTGAGCAGTTCTTC. This sequence encodes CASSSLAGREQFF.

V is TRBV29-1 and J is TRBJ2-2; TRBD1 matches at 7 bases. This CDR3 is built from 11 residues. Trimming at V came to 6 bases and at J to 6 bases, leaving 1 base not matched to a gene. Germline-derived CDR1 and CDR2 are SQVTM and ANQGSEA. The CDR3 sequence is CSVGQSGELFF. CDR3 nucleotides: TGCAGCGTGGGACAGTCCGGGGAGCTGTTTTTT.

V is TRBV7-2 and J is TRBJ2-7; D gene unclear. Germline V gives CDR1 SGHTA, CDR2 FQGNSA. With 5 bases removed from V and 2 bases from J, the gap between germline ends came to 16 bases. The CDR3 runs to 15 residues. In DNA form, the CDR3 reads TGTGCCAGCAGCCTCCCCGTGACTGGGACCTACGAGCAGTACTTC. This sequence encodes CASSLPVTGTYEQYF.

This chain connects TRBV5-5 to TRBJ2-7; TRBD1 or TRBD2 may be the D gene (5 bases each). This CDR3 spans 15 amino acids. With 2 bases removed from V and 2 bases from J, the gap between germline ends came to 14 bases. Germline CDR1 reads SGHKS; CDR2 reads YYEKEE (reference sequence). The CDR3 is CASSFGRDGAYEQYF. CDR3 DNA: TGTGCCAGCAGCTTTGGCCGGGACGGAGCCTACGAGCAGTACTTC.

The chain recombines TRBV5-4 with TRBJ1-1; a weak D match, TRBD1 (5 bases). CDR3 length: 14 amino acids. V lost 4 bases and J lost 1, with 11 bases in between. Per germline, CDR1 SGHNT and CDR2 YYREEE (reference sequence). The CDR3 nucleotides are TGTGCCAGCAGCCCCCAGGGTAAGAACACTGAAGCTTTCTTT. Translating it yields CASSPQGKNTEAFF.

The rearrangement joins TRBV7-7 to TRBJ2-1; TRBD2 aligns across 9 bases. Germline trimming cut 1 base from V and 7 bases from J; bases unmatched to any gene: 14. Germline V gene data show CDR1 as SSHAT and CDR2 as FNYEAQ (reference sequence). The CDR3 has 18 residues. The CDR3 is CASSLGAGGTDAGNEQFF. The CDR3 DNA sequence: TGTGCCAGCAGCTTAGGGGCGGGAGGGACAGACGCGGGAAATGAGCAGTTCTTC.

CDR3 coding DNA: TGTGCCAGCAGTCCTTGGACAGCGAACACTGAAGCTTTCTTT. Amino acid sequence: CASSPWTANTEAFF. The rearrangement joins TRBV28 to TRBJ1-1; tentatively, D is TRBD1 (6 bases). CDR3 length: 14 residues. V was shortened by 5 bases and J by 1 base, with 11 bases between the two germline ends. The V gene's germline CDR1 is MDHEN and CDR2 SYDVKM.

This chain joins TRBV7-9 and TRBJ1-4; D gene unclear. From germline, CDR1 is SEHNR and CDR2 FQNEAQ (reference sequence). The CDR3 covers 13 residues. Trimming removed 2 bases at V and 5 bases at J, with 6 bases between. In DNA, the CDR3 is TGTGCCAGCAGCTTAAGTGGAAATGAAAAACTGTTTTTT. Its translation is CASSLSGNEKLFF.

The CDR3 protein is CASGLGRTSGANVLTF. The CDR3 DNA follows: TGTGCTAGTGGTTTGGGACGGACCTCTGGGGCCAACGTCCTGACTTTC. V usage is TRBV12-5 and J usage is TRBJ2-6; no firm D call. Germline-derived CDR1 and CDR2 are LGHNT and FRNRAP. V dropped 1 base and J dropped 0 bases, with 7 bases sitting between them. CDR3 length equals 16 residues.

The chain couples TRBV19 to TRBJ2-2; D perhaps matches TRBD2 (7 bases). Germline assignment: CDR1 LNHDA and CDR2 SQIVND (reference sequence). V was trimmed by 6 bases and J by 5 bases, leaving 13 bases between them. CDR3 size: 14 residues. CDR3 DNA sequence: TGTGCCAGTAGCCTCAAGGGGGGGACCGGGGAGCTGTTTTTT. The encoded protein is CASSLKGGTGELFF.

The genes are TRBV6-6 and TRBJ1-4, with TRBD1 as a possible D gene (5 bases). Trimming stripped 7 bases from V and 1 base from J, with 13 bases between. Germline CDR1 MNHNY, CDR2 SVGAGI (reference sequence). This CDR3 is 15 amino acids long. The CDR3 loop reads CASKLGLGTNEKLFF. For the CDR3, the DNA is TGTGCCAGCAAGTTGGGGCTTGGAACTAATGAAAAACTGTTTTTT.

This clone has a single count. The rearrangement joins TRBV13 to TRBJ2-5; 9 bases are a match to TRBD1. The germline V gene encodes CDR1 PRHDT and CDR2 FYEKMQ (reference sequence). Trimming took 6 bases from V and 3 from J; bases not matched to a gene: 5. The CDR3 totals 14 residues. CDR3 nucleotide sequence: TGTGCCAGCAGGAGGGACAGGGTGGAAGAGACCCAGTACTTC. This codes for CASRRDRVEETQYF.